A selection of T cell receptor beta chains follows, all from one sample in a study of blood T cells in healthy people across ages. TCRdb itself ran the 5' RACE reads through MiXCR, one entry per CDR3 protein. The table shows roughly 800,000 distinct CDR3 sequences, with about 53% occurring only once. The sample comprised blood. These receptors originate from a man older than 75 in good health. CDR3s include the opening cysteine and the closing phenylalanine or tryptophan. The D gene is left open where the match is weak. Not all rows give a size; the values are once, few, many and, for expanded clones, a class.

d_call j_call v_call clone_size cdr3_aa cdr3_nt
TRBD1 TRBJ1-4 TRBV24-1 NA CATSDATGRNEKLFF TGTGCCACCAGTGATGCGACAGGGCGGAATGAAAAACTGTTTTTT
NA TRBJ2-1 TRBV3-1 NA CASSQSGRPDNEQFF TGTGCCAGCAGCCAAAGTGGGAGGCCCGACAATGAGCAGTTCTTC
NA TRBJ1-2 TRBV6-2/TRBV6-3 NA CASFPSGTSYGYTF TGTGCCAGCTTTCCTTCCGGGACGTCTTATGGCTACACCTTC
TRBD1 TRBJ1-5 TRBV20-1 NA CSARGRTGFLQPQHF TGCAGTGCTAGAGGGCGGACAGGGTTTTTACAGCCCCAGCATTTT
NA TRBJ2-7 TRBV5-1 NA CASSLEGVGSYNEQYF TGCGCCAGCAGCTTGGAAGGGGTTGGCTCCTACAATGAGCAGTACTTC
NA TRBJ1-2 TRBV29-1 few CSVEHYGYTF TGCAGCGTTGAGCATTACGGCTACACCTTC
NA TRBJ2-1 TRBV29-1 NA CSVVTLRRHNEQFF TGCAGCGTTGTCACGCTCCGGAGACACAATGAGCAGTTCTTC
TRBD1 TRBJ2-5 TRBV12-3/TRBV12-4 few CASRGTGVQETQYF TGTGCCAGCAGAGGAACAGGGGTCCAAGAGACCCAGTACTTC
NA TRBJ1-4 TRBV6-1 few CASSEQGGEKLFF TGTGCCAGCAGTGAACAGGGAGGCGAAAAACTGTTTTTT
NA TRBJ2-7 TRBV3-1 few CASSPGQFKRQYF TGTGCCAGCAGCCCGGGACAATTTAAACGGCAGTACTTC
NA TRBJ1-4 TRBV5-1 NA CASSLAAQSGEKLFF TGCGCCAGCAGCTTGGCCGCGCAAAGTGGGGAAAAACTGTTTTTT
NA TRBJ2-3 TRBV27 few CATTGSLPRVYF TGTGCGACGACGGGTAGCCTACCCAGGGTGTATTTT
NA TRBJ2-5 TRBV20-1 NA CSAREGGGQETQYF TGCAGTGCTAGAGAGGGGGGAGGCCAAGAGACCCAGTACTTC
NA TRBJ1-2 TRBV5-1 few CASSLRQGTDGGYTF TGCGCCAGCAGCCTCCGCCAGGGGACGGATGGTGGCTACACCTTC
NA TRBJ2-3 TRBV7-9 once CASSLIGDDGGHRYAYF TGTGCCAGCAGCTTAATAGGGGATGATGGGGGGCACAGATACGCGTATTTT
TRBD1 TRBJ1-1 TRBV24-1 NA CATSDAPGQPEAFF TGTGCCACCAGTGATGCCCCGGGACAGCCCGAAGCTTTCTTT
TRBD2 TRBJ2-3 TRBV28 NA CASSSSGARLSQYF TGTGCCAGCAGCTCGAGCGGGGCCCGGCTATCGCAGTATTTT
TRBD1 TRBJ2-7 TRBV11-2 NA CASSSYSTGTYEQYF TGTGCCAGCAGCTCGTACTCGACAGGGACCTACGAGCAGTACTTC
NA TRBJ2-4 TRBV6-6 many CASTEVGANIQYF TGTGCCAGCACCGAGGTCGGGGCTAACATTCAGTACTTC
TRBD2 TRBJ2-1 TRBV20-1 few CSAEHPLAGDHYNEQFF TGCAGTGCTGAACACCCCCTAGCGGGGGACCACTACAATGAGCAGTTCTTC
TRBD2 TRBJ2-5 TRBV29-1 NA CRGHQGGETQYF TGCAGAGGCCACCAGGGAGGGGAGACCCAGTACTTC
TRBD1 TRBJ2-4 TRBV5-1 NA CASSSPTGAPSDIQYF TGCGCCAGCAGCTCACCGACAGGGGCGCCTTCGGACATTCAGTACTTC
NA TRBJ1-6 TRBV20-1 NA CSAWVEGPNSPLHF TGCAGTGCTTGGGTGGAGGGGCCTAATTCACCCCTCCACTTT
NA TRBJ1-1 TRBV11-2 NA CASSSVYRRMRLLDTEAFF TGTGCCAGCAGCTCGGTTTACAGGAGGATGAGGCTCTTAGACACTGAAGCTTTCTTT
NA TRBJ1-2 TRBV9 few CASSSPPGGYTF TGTGCCAGCAGCTCCCCCCCTGGGGGCTACACCTTC
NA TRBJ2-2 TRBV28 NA CATLWGAQNTGELFF TGTGCCACTTTATGGGGGGCGCAGAACACCGGGGAGCTGTTTTTT
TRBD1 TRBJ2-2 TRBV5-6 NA CASSLRQGRTGELFF TGTGCCAGCAGCTTGAGACAGGGCAGAACCGGGGAGCTGTTTTTT
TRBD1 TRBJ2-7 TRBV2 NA CASSETGGNYEQYF TGTGCCAGCAGTGAGACAGGGGGAAACTACGAGCAGTACTTC
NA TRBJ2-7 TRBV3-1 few CASSQAAAYEQYF TGTGCCAGCAGCCAAGCGGCAGCCTACGAGCAGTACTTC
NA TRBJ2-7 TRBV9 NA CASSVAGTDPFYEQYF TGTGCCAGCAGCGTAGCTGGGACCGACCCCTTCTACGAGCAGTACTTC
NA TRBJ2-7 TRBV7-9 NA CACSAHRDRSSYEQYF TGTGCCTGCAGCGCCCACCGGGACCGCAGCTCCTACGAGCAGTACTTC
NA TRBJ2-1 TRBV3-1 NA CASSQVGTPSYNEQFF TGCGCCAGCAGCCAAGTGGGGACTCCCTCCTACAATGAGCAGTTCTTC
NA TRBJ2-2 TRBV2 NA CASSEAGGELFF TGTGCCAGCAGTGAAGCGGGGGGGGAGCTGTTTTTT
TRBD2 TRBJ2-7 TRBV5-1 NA CASSLVSGSPAEQYF TGCGCCAGCAGCTTGGTTAGCGGGAGCCCAGCCGAGCAGTACTTC
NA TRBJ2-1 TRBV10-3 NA CAISGTGVEQFF TGTGCCATCAGCGGGACTGGAGTTGAGCAGTTCTTC
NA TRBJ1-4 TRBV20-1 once CSARVGGTTNEKLFF TGCAGTGCTAGAGTCGGGGGAACAACTAATGAAAAACTGTTTTTT
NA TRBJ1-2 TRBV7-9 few CASSLQTGPNYGYTF TGTGCCAGCAGCTTACAAACAGGGCCCAACTATGGCTACACCTTC
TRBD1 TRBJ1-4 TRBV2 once CASRGVKGQEKLFF TGTGCCAGCAGGGGTGTGAAGGGACAGGAAAAACTGTTTTTT
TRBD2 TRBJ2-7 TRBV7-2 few CASSLAWASGAYYEQYF TGTGCCAGCAGCTTAGCTTGGGCTAGCGGGGCCTACTACGAGCAGTACTTC
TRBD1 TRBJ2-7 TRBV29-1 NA CSATGTGQAEQYF TGCAGCGCGACAGGGACAGGGCAGGCCGAGCAGTACTTC
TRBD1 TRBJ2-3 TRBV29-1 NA CSVDRGNTDTQYF TGCAGCGTTGACAGGGGGAATACAGATACGCAGTATTTT
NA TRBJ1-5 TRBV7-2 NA CASSRSVVNQPQHF TGTGCCAGCAGCCGCTCAGTGGTCAATCAGCCCCAGCATTTT
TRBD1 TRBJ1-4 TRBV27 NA CASRKQGAGEKLFF TGTGCCAGCAGGAAACAGGGGGCTGGTGAAAAACTGTTTTTT
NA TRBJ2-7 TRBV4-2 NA CASSQVSGTPTEQYF TGTGCCAGCAGCCAGGTTTCCGGGACTCCCACCGAGCAGTACTTC
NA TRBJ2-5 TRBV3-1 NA CASSRQGTGGETQYF TGTGCCAGCAGCCGCCAAGGTACTGGAGGGGAGACCCAGTACTTC
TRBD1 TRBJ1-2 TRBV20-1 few CSAGTGAGDGYTF TGCAGTGCGGGCACAGGGGCGGGCGATGGCTACACCTTC
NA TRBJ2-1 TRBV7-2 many CASSLPPRDEQFF TGTGCCAGCAGCTTACCCCCTAGGGATGAGCAGTTCTTC
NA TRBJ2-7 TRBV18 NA CASSPPGVITYEQYF TGTGCCAGCTCACCACCGGGGGTAATCACCTACGAGCAGTACTTC
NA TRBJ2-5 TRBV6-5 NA CASSYSNPSWETQYF TGTGCCAGCAGTTACTCGAACCCTAGCTGGGAGACCCAGTACTTC
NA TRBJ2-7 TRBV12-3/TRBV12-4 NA CASSFSGSPRHEQYF TGTGCCAGCAGTTTTAGTGGCAGTCCACGCCACGAGCAGTACTTC
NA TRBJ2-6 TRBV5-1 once CASSSLRVTGANVLTF TGCGCCAGCAGCTCGCTCAGGGTGACTGGGGCCAACGTCCTGACTTTC